Below, one T cell receptor beta chain is given with its context. No antigen is known for it. With 1 base removed from V and 5 bases from J, the gap between germline ends came to 12 bases. Germline V lookup: CDR1 SQVTM, CDR2 ANQGSEA. The CDR3 length is 13 residues. These data are taken from a study of CD8 T cells in Susac syndrome. Points from the study as a whole: Clonal expansion was not observed in the Susac syndrome CD4+ T cell repertoires.

Random hexamers were used to reverse transcribe about 0.5 to 1 ug of RNA. TCRdb used MiXCR to reprocess the immunoSEQ multiplex PCR reads, holding one entry per CDR3 protein. The table has roughly 190,000 distinct CDR3 sequences, roughly 95% seen once. The chain is built from TRBV29-1 and TRBJ2-7; possibly TRBD2 for D (5 bases). Sequencing was performed on CD4+ T cells from PBMCs. This TCR came from a human donor with Susac syndrome. Written as DNA, the CDR3 is TGCAGCGTTGAAGTACCGGGGTTCCACGAGCAGTACTTC. Amino acid sequence: CSVEVPGFHEQYF.